The present T cell receptor beta chain was sequenced within a study of T cells expressing NK-cell markers. Of note for this clonotype: Its specificity is not known.

This CDR3 contains 14 residues. The germline CDR1 and CDR2 sequences are SGHTA and FQGNSA. From the 5' RACE reads, TCRdb lists one entry per CDR3 protein and no DNA. Recorded here are around 550,000 distinct CDR3 sequences; the top ten clones represent around 3.3%. General study findings and limits: Among CD8+ T cells from about six donors, dominant NKG2C+ clonotypes accounted for roughly 1.0-7.0%.

Specimen: blood T cells: a sorted CD56 or NKG2C T cell subset, CD4+ or CD8+ T cells, or bulk PBMC T cells (not recorded which). This clonotype was obtained from a man aged 18 to 29 in good health. The V and J genes are TRBV7-2 and TRBJ2-5; TCRdb's assignment of TRBD1 cannot be checked, as there is no DNA. CDR3 in amino acids: CATCRQGVSETQYF. Together with reference TRBV7-2 and TRBJ2-5, the CDR3 gives the full variable domain: GAGVSQSPSNKVTEKGKDVELRCDPISGHTALYWYRQSLGQGLEFLIYFQGNSAPDKSGLPSDRFSAERTGGSVSTLTIQRTQQEDSAVYLCATCRQGVSETQYFGPGTRLLVL.